These 21 T cell receptor beta chains came from one sample sequenced in a study of blood T cell repertoires in COVID-19. Using immunoSEQ multiplex PCR, the repertoire was profiled, and TCRdb retains in-frame clones only, with some absent. The data show about 260,000 clones, about 90% seen once. Sequenced: peripheral blood. These receptors were obtained from a woman in her 50s with acute or convalescent COVID-19.

This chain connects TRBV4-1 to TRBJ2-3; 8 bases align to TRBD1. The CDR3 is 18 residues long. Germline lookup yields CDR1 MGHRA and CDR2 YSYEKL. V lost 7 bases and J lost 3; bases outside the gene matches: 18. CDR3 sequence: CASKPQSLGQGATDTQYF. CDR3 bases: TGCGCCAGCAAACCTCAAAGCTTGGGGCAGGGGGCTACAGATACGCAGTATTTT.

The chain is built from TRBV10-3 and TRBJ2-7, with 8 bases matching TRBD1. J lost 3 bases, V lost 1 base, and 2 bases had no gene match. Looked up from germline, CDR1 is ENHRY and CDR2 is SYGVKD. This CDR3 region has 14 residues. The CDR3 loop reads CAISELTGDYEQYF. Here the CDR3 DNA reads TGTGCCATCAGTGAGTTGACAGGGGACTACGAGCAGTACTTC.

This chain's CDR3 is CASSVDWNTGELFF. CDR3 DNA sequence: TGTGCCAGCAGCGTAGACTGGAACACCGGGGAGCTGTTTTTT. V is TRBV9 and J is TRBJ2-2; D not certain. Germline assignment: CDR1 SGDLS and CDR2 YYNGEE. The CDR3 covers 14 residues. V gave up 0 bases and J gave up 1 base, with 4 bases separating them.

The chain combines TRBV5-1 with TRBJ1-6, with 9 positions matching TRBD1. V gave up 4 bases and J gave up 6 bases; unmatched junction bases: 5. The CDR3 is 15 residues long. Looked up from germline, CDR1 is SGHRS and CDR2 is YFSETQ. The CDR3 coding sequence is TGCGCCAGCAGCCCACAGGGGGCGACTAATTCACCCCTCCACTTT. Translating it yields CASSPQGATNSPLHF.

This clone was detected only a few times. The chain couples TRBV4-2 to TRBJ2-2; 7 bases align to TRBD2. The CDR3 loop spans 18 amino acids. The V and J ends lost 0 bases and 6 bases, in that order; junction bases with no gene match: 13. The V gene's germline CDR1 is LGHNA and CDR2 YNFKEQ. The CDR3 DNA sequence: TGTGCCAGCAGCCAAGATCGGTGGAGGGAGGGACCTTCCGGGGAGCTGTTTTTT. Its protein product is CASSQDRWREGPSGELFF.

The V gene is TRBV7-3, the J gene TRBJ2-1; a possible D gene is TRBD2 (7 bases). CDR1 and CDR2 (germline): SGHTA, FQGTGA. The V and J ends lost 5 bases and 10 bases respectively, with 18 bases between them. The CDR3 is 14 residues long. CDR3 nucleotides: TGTGCCAGCAGCCCGGGGGGCGGCCTAGGGGAGCAGTTCTTC. The encoded protein is CASSPGGGLGEQFF.

The J gene is TRBJ2-7, the V gene TRBV7-9, with no clear D. In germline, CDR1 is SEHNR, CDR2 FQNEAQ (reference sequence). This CDR3 contains 11 residues. Deletions cut 3 bases from V and 3 bases from J, with 3 bases between. DNA for the CDR3: TGTGCCAGCAGCTTCAGCTACGAGCAGTACTTC. It specifies CASSFSYEQYF.

This clone was observed a handful of times. Other DNA sequences within the sample encode an identical CDR3. The J gene is TRBJ2-5, the V gene TRBV19; 8 bases fit TRBD1. The J segment lost 2 bases and the V segment lost 5 bases, leaving 4 bases of the junction unmatched. This CDR3 contains 14 residues. Germline CDR1 reads LNHDA; CDR2 reads SQIVND (reference sequence). The DNA for the CDR3 is TGTGCCAGTAGTTGGGACAGGACACAAGAGACCCAGTACTTC. It is translated as CASSWDRTQETQYF. The whole variable domain, remainder taken from reference TRBV19 and TRBJ2-5, is DGGITQSPKYLFRKEGQNVTLSCEQNLNHDAMYWYRQDPGQGLRLIYYSQIVNDFQKGDIAEGYSVSREKKESFPLTVTSAQKNPTAFYLCASSWDRTQETQYFGPGTRLLVL.

This sequence joins TRBV28 and TRBJ1-5; D is ambiguous. V was pared by 6 bases and J by 0 bases, with 12 bases between. This CDR3 contains 15 residues. The germline V gene has CDR1 MDHEN and CDR2 SYDVKM. CDR3 DNA: TGTGCCAGCAGGAAAAAAGCCGTTAGCAATCAGCCCCAGCATTTT. This encodes CASRKKAVSNQPQHF. Full variable domain (rest looked up from reference TRBV28 and TRBJ1-5): DVKVTQSSRYLVKRTGEKVFLECVQDMDHENMFWYRQDPGLGLRLIYFSYDVKMKEKGDIPEGYSVSREKKERFSLILESASTNQTSMYLCASRKKAVSNQPQHFGDGTRLSIL.

This clone was counted between two and nine times. This chain links TRBV7-6 with TRBJ1-2; 7 bases map to TRBD1. This CDR3 comprises 13 residues. Germline lookup yields CDR1 SGHVS and CDR2 FNYEAQ. V dropped 5 bases and J dropped 8; count of bases not matched to a gene: 8. CDR3 DNA sequence: TGTGCCAGCAGCCCTGACAGGGCGTCCGGCTACACCTTC. Amino acid sequence: CASSPDRASGYTF.

J is TRBJ1-4 and V is TRBV19, with D uncertain. Trimming took off 3 bases at V and 5 bases at J, with 7 bases between the two ends. CDR1 is LNHDA and CDR2 is SQIVND in the germline V gene (reference sequence). The CDR3 covers 13 residues. Written as DNA, the CDR3 is TGTGCCAGTAGTATGGCACGAAATGAAAAACTGTTTTTT. It translates to CASSMARNEKLFF.

This chain connects TRBV4-3 to TRBJ2-3; D might be TRBD2 (5 bases). CDR3 length: 14 residues. The V and J ends lost 0 bases and 7 bases respectively, with 11 bases between them. Looked up from germline, CDR1 is LGHNA and CDR2 is YSLEER. The CDR3 reads CASSQDGLAHTQYF. The CDR3 nucleotides read TGCGCCAGCAGCCAAGATGGCCTAGCCCATACGCAGTATTTT.

V and J are TRBV5-1 and TRBJ1-3; no clear D gene. Looked up from germline, CDR1 is SGHRS and CDR2 is YFSETQ. CDR3 length equals 13 residues. V was clipped by 7 bases and J by 0 bases, with 8 bases between them. Written as DNA, the CDR3 is TGCGCCAGCGCACCCGGCTCTGGAAACACCATATATTTT. Residues: CASAPGSGNTIYF. The full variable domain, in which reference TRBV5-1 and TRBJ1-3 provide the parts outside the CDR3, is KAGVTQTPRYLIKTRGQQVTLSCSPISGHRSVSWYQQTPGQGLQFLFEYFSETQRNKGNFPGRFSGRQFSNSRSEMNVSTLELGDSALYLCASAPGSGNTIYFGEGSWLTVV.

This chain links TRBV7-3 with TRBJ2-1; 9 bases fit TRBD1. The CDR3 is 13 residues long. V trimming: 3 bases; J trimming: 6 bases; junction bases outside the gene matches: 0. Germline CDR1 and CDR2: SGHTA and FQGTGA. CDR3 residues: CASSLDRGNEQFF. The CDR3 nucleotides read TGTGCCAGCAGCTTGGACAGGGGCAATGAGCAGTTCTTC.

About this clone itself: Other DNA sequences from this sample encode an identical CDR3 as well. The chain carries TRBV7-9 and TRBJ1-1, with 10 bases matching TRBD1. Germline V gene lookup returns CDR1 SEHNR and CDR2 FQNEAQ (reference sequence). V shed 2 bases, J shed 4 bases, and the junction held 1 base outside the gene matches. The length of the CDR3 is 14 residues. The CDR3 is CASSLRDRGTEAFF. In nucleotides, the CDR3 is TGTGCCAGCAGCTTACGGGACAGGGGCACTGAAGCTTTCTTT.

This chain uses TRBV5-1 with TRBJ2-4; weak D call: TRBD2 (5 bases). V was shortened by 4 bases and J by 7 bases, with 12 bases between the two germline ends. Germline lookup yields CDR1 SGHRS and CDR2 YFSETQ. The CDR3 is made up of 13 amino acids. CDR3 bases: TGCGCCAGCAGCCCTGAGGGCCCGAACATTCAGTACTTC. Protein product: CASSPEGPNIQYF.

The genes are TRBV5-1 and TRBJ1-6; 8 bases align to TRBD1. The CDR3 extends over 15 amino acids. Germline V gives CDR1 SGHRS, CDR2 YFSETQ. Losses at the gene ends were 4 bases for V and 9 bases for J; bases not matched to a gene: 9. The CDR3 DNA reads TGCGCCAGCAGCCTCGTGACAGGGGTGGGTTCACCCCTCCACTTT. This gives the protein CASSLVTGVGSPLHF.

V usage is TRBV10-1 and J usage is TRBJ2-5; 8 bases match TRBD2. This CDR3 region has 15 residues. Trimming removed 6 bases from V and 0 bases from J; junction bases left unmatched: 6. Per germline, CDR1 WNHNN and CDR2 SYGVQD (reference sequence). In DNA, the CDR3 is TGCGCCAGCAGGCGGGAGGCCGACTACCAAGAGACCCAGTACTTC. This translates into CASRREADYQETQYF.

This sequence joins TRBV6-5 and TRBJ2-7; the D is unclear. Looked up from germline, CDR1 is MNHEY and CDR2 is SVGAGI. The CDR3 runs 11 residues. Trimming took off 8 bases at V and 2 bases at J, with 7 bases between the two ends. CDR3 in DNA: TGTGCCAGCGCACCTACCTACGAGCAGTACTTC. Its translation is CASAPTYEQYF.

This CDR3 reads CASSLLGGNLNTEAFF. The DNA of the CDR3 is TGTGCCAGCAGCTTACTAGGGGGAAATCTGAACACTGAAGCTTTCTTT. The chain employs TRBV7-3 and TRBJ1-1; the D gene is possibly TRBD1 (6 bases). This CDR3 is built from 16 residues. V was shortened by 2 bases and J by 0 bases, with 13 bases between the two germline ends. The germline CDR1 and CDR2 sequences are SGHTA and FQGTGA.

This rearrangement joins TRBV15 to TRBJ2-7; a possible D gene is TRBD1 (5 bases). The CDR3 contains 19 residues. V shed 5 bases and J shed 0 bases, with 26 bases lying between them. Germline loops: CDR1 LNHNV, CDR2 YYDKDF (reference sequence). CDR3 amino acids: CATSPEWMRRGQSSYEQYF. In nucleotides, the CDR3 is TGTGCCACCAGCCCCGAATGGATGCGAAGGGGCCAAAGCTCCTACGAGCAGTACTTC.